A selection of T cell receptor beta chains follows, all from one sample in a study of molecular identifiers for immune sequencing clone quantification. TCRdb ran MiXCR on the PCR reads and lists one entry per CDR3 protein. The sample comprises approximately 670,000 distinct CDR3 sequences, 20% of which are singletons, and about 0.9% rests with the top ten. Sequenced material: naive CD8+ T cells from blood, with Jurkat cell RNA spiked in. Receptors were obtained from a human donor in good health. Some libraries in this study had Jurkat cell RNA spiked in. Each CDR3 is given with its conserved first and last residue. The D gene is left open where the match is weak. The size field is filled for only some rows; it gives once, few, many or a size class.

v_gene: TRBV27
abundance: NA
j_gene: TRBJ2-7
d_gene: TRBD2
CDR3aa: CASSLAAPYEQHF
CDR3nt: TGTGCCAGCAGTCTAGCGGCCCCCTACGAGCAGCACTTC

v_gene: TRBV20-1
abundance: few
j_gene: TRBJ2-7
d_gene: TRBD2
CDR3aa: CSARPRTSGRDYEQYF
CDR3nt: TGCAGTGCTAGGCCCCGGACTAGCGGGAGGGACTACGAGCAGTACTTC

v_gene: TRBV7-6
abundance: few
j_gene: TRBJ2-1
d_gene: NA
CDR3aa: CASSQLRSYNEQFF
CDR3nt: TGTGCCAGCAGCCAGCTCCGCTCCTACAATGAGCAGTTCTTC

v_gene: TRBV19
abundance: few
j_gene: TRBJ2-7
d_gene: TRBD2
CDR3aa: CASSNSGGLYEQYF
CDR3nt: TGTGCCAGTAGTAATAGCGGGGGCCTCTACGAGCAGTACTTC

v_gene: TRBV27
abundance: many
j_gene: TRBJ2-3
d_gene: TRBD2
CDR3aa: CASSFLAGTDTQYF
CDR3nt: TGTGCCAGCAGCTTCCTAGCGGGCACAGATACGCAGTATTTT

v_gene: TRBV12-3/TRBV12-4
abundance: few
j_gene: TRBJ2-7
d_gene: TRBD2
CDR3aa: CASSLFLAGTYEQYF
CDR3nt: TGTGCCAGCAGTTTATTCCTAGCGGGGACCTACGAGCAGTACTTC

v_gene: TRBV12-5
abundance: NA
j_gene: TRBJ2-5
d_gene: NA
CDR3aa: CASGSVAGGETQYF
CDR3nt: TGTGCTAGTGGTTCTGTGGCCGGGGGAGAGACCCAGTACTTC

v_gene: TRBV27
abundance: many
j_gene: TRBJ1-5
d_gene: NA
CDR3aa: CASSLSIQRNQPQHF
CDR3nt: TGTGCCAGCAGTTTATCTATACAGCGCAATCAGCCCCAGCATTTT

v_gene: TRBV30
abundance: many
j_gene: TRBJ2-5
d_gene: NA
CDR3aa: CAWSTGETQYF
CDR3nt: TGTGCCTGGAGTACGGGGGAGACCCAGTACTTC

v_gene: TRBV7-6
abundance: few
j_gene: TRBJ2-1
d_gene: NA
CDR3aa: CASSLARGQYNEQFF
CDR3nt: TGTGCCAGCAGCTTAGCGCGGGGACAGTACAATGAGCAGTTCTTC

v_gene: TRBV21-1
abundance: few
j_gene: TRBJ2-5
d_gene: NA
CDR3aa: CASSKEGQGLQERETQYF
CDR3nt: TGTGCCAGCAGCAAAGAGGGGCAGGGCCTACAGGAAAGAGAGACCCAGTACTTC

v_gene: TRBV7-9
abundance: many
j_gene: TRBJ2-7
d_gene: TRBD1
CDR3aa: CASSKGTGPGEQYF
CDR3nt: TGTGCCAGCAGCAAAGGGACAGGCCCTGGCGAGCAGTACTTC

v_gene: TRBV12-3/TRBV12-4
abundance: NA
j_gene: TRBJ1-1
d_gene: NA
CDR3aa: CASTEAGWNTEAFF
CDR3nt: TGTGCCAGCACCGAGGCAGGGTGGAACACTGAAGCTTTCTTT

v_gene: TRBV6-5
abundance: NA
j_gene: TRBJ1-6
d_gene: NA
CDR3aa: CVSTPLGGYYNSPLHF
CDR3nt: TGTGTCAGCACTCCACTCGGGGGATACTATAATTCACCCCTCCACTTT

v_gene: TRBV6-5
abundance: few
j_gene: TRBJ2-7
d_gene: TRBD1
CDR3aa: CASKPWTGSSYEQYF
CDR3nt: TGTGCCAGCAAGCCCTGGACAGGGTCCTCCTACGAGCAGTACTTC

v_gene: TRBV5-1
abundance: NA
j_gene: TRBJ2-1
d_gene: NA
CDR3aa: CASSLVEGVYNEQFF
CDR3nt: TGCGCCAGCAGCTTGGTAGAGGGGGTTTACAATGAGCAGTTCTTC

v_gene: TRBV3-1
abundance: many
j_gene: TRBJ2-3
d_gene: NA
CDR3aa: CASSQETGRDTQYF
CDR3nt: TGTGCCAGCAGCCAAGAAACAGGGAGGGATACGCAGTATTTT

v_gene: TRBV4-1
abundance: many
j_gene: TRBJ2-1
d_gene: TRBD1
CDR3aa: CASSQGAVNEQFF
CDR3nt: TGTGCCAGTAGTCAGGGGGCGGTGAATGAGCAGTTCTTC

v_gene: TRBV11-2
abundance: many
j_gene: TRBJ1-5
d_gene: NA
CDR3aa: CASSLDNSVDVEIQPQHF
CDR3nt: TGTGCCAGCAGCTTAGACAATAGTGTAGACGTAGAAATTCAGCCCCAGCATTTT

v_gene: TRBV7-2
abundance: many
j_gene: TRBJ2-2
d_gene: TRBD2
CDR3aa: CASVSRLAGVRGGELFF
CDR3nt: TGTGCCAGCGTCAGTAGGCTAGCGGGAGTTCGGGGCGGGGAGCTGTTTTTT

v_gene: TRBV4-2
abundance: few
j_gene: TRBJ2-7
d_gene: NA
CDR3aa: CASSQWAGYEQYF
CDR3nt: TGTGCCAGCAGCCAATGGGCAGGGTACGAGCAGTACTTC

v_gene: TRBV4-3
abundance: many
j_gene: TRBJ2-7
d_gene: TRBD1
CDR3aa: CASSQIWTGSYEQYF
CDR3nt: TGCGCCAGCAGCCAAATTTGGACAGGGAGCTACGAGCAGTACTTC

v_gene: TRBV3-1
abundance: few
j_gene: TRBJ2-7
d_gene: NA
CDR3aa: CASSQDRVYGNEQYF
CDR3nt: TGTGCCAGCAGCCAAGACAGGGTGTATGGTAACGAGCAGTACTTC

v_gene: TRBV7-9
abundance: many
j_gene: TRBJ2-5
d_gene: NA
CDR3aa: CASSPTGEETQYF
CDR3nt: TGTGCCAGCAGCCCCACGGGGGAAGAGACCCAGTACTTC

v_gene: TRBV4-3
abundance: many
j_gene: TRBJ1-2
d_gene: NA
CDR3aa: CASSQDRYGMGNGYTF
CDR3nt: TGCGCCAGCAGCCAAGATCGGTACGGGATGGGGAATGGCTACACCTTC

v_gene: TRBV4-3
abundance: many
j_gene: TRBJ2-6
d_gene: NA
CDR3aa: CASSQDKAGLYRANVLTF
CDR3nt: TGCGCCAGCAGCCAAGACAAGGCCGGGCTCTACAGGGCCAACGTCCTGACTTTC

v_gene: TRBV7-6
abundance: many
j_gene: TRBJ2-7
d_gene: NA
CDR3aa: CASSEGGPGEQYF
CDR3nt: TGTGCCAGCAGCGAGGGGGGACCGGGGGAGCAGTACTTC

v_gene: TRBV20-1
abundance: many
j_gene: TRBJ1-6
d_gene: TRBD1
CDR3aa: CSANPTGVRVYNSPLHF
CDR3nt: TGCAGTGCTAATCCTACAGGGGTTCGTGTCTATAATTCACCCCTCCACTTT

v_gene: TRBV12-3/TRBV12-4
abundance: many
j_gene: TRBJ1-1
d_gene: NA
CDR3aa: CASSLVSNTEAFF
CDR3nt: TGTGCCAGCAGTTTAGTCTCCAACACTGAAGCTTTCTTT